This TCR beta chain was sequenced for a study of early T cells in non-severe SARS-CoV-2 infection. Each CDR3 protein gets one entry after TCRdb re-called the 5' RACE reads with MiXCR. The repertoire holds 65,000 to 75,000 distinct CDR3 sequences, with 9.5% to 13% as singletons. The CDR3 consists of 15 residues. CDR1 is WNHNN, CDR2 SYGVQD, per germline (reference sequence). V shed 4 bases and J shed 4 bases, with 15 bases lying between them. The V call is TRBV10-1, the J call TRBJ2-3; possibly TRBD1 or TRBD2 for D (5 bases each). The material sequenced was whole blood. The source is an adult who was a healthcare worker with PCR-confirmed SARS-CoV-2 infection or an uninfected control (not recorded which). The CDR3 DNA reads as TGCGCCAGCAGTGCCGGGACCGTAGGCTCAGATACGCAGTATTTT. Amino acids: CASSAGTVGSDTQYF.